This TCR beta chain was recovered during a study of shared T cell receptors in the human thymus (dated by TCRdb to the early 2020s). Looking at the study overall: The study investigated the way shared, self-reactive T-cell receptor alpha chains are produced in the human thymus.

This clone was observed a few times. The antigen it recognizes is unknown. Base qualities are not at hand, and no much larger clone is one base apart. CDR3 length: 15 amino acids, cysteine to phenylalanine. The entry retains the CDR3 DNA only, 45 bases that are in frame from base 1. The CDR1 and CDR2 encoded by the germline V gene are MDHEN and SYDVKM. V lost 6 bases and J lost 4 bases, and the count of bases not matched to a germline gene is 11. Receptor amplification or capture employed the immunoSEQ multiplex PCR assay. This is the immuneACCESS table as TCRdb keeps it, with only in-frame sequences that have V and J called. A part of the clones is gone; compared with another copy, unresolved V genes explain less than half, and the rest is unexplained. The sample data list hundreds of thousands of clones, and 70% to 90% of these were observed just once. The ten biggest clones cover around 0.01% of the sample.

In addition, the sample was reused for a study of human thymus T cells. The second paper further reports: In Finland, the donors were immunologically healthy infants who were having open corrective cardiac surgery for congenital heart defects. Thymus tissue was collected as surgical resects that were removed during corrective cardiac surgery. V and J gene segment usage appeared biased in both thymic and peripheral blood repertoires. The related research found that thymic TCR repertoires overlapped highly between unrelated individuals. The study used about eight infant thymus samples plus four related peripheral blood samples to characterize TCR alpha and beta repertoires. The infant donors were roughly 7 to 244 days old, and the cohort included more than five males and two females. Thymocytes were mechanically released from the tissue and were stored as pellets of 10-30 million cells at -70 degrees C. Genomic DNA was extracted from frozen cell pellets with a QIAsymphony instrument. The immunoSEQ multiplex PCR assay was used to amplify the TCRB and TCRAD loci from a standardized amount of quality-controlled genomic DNA. The amplicons spanned the V(D)J region and were long enough to cover the CDR3 and allow V and J genes to be identified. The commercial immunoSEQ service was used to sequence amplicons on an Illumina platform. Corrections for primer bias and sequencing errors followed previously described methods, while TCRAD and TCRB definitions were based on the IMGT database. Repertoires were analysed with immunoSEQ Analyzer 3.0 and VDJTools, covering basic statistics, V/J segment usage, diversity estimates, rarefaction and pairwise overlap. Diversity was estimated with Chao1, ChaoE, Efron-Thisted, Shannon and inverse Simpson indices, and also on datasets down-sampled to the smallest sample. Repertoire overlap was determined by strict matching of CDR3 nucleotide sequence, V gene and J gene, and Jaccard-based multidimensional scaling clustering was applied. On average, thymus samples gave about 810,000 unique TCRB clonotypes, whereas blood samples gave about 84,000.

This chain joins TRBV28 to TRBJ1-2, and TRBD1 aligns with 7 junction nucleotides. Material: thymocytes. This clonotype was obtained from a boy under three years old with a congenital heart defect. Donor details come from another sample of the same person, matched by shared clones. The DNA is as follows: TGTGCCAGCAGCTGCCAGGCCCGGGACAGCTATGGCTACACCTTC. The translation is CASSCQARDSYGYTF.